This is a list of T cell receptor beta chains from one sample in a study of OX40 agonist ivuxolimab in advanced cancers. Libraries were prepared by immunoSEQ multiplex PCR; TCRdb keeps only in-frame clonotypes and omits some of them. In the table there are 45,000 to 65,000 clones, more than 75% of which are singletons. This specimen consisted of CD4+ or CD8+ T cells sorted from blood, obtained in a trial of the OX40 agonist ivuxolimab. Receptors were obtained from an adult with an advanced solid tumor such as melanoma, head and neck, liver or kidney cancer. Each CDR3 is given with its conserved first and last residue. A D gene is named only where the DNA matches it firmly. Only part of the rows carry a size: once, few, many, or a class if the clone is expanded.

>TRBV19|TRBJ2-7|.|.
TGTGCCAGTAGTATGGAGAGCGAGCAGTACTTC
CASSMESEQYF
>TRBV7-2|TRBJ2-7|TRBD2|.
TGTGCCAGCACACTAGCGGGGGCCCCCTACGAGCAGTACTTC
CASTLAGAPYEQYF
>TRBV6-4|TRBJ1-2|.|once
TGTGCCAGCAGTGACGGTGGGGGAGCTAACTATGGCTACACCTTC
CASSDGGGANYGYTF
>TRBV6-6|TRBJ1-1|TRBD1|.
TGTGCCAGCCGCCAGGGGGACACTGAAGCTTTCTTT
CASRQGDTEAFF
>TRBV28|TRBJ2-5|.|.
TGTGCCAGCAGTTTAGGGGGCCAAACGAGGGGTGAGACCCAGTACTTC
CASSLGGQTRGETQYF
>TRBV11-2|TRBJ2-1|.|.
TGTGCCAGCAGTAGCCCCCGAGGCAATGAGCAGTTCTTC
CASSSPRGNEQFF
>TRBV28|TRBJ1-6|.|.
TGTGCCAGCAGTTTAGTAGGGTCACCCCTCCACTTT
CASSLVGSPLHF
>TRBV7-9|TRBJ2-5|.|.
TGTGCCAGCAGCTCGGACAGCCAAGAGACCCAGTACTTC
CASSSDSQETQYF
>TRBV6-5|TRBJ1-1|.|once
TGTGCCAGCAGTCGCTCCACTGAAGCTTTCTTT
CASSRSTEAFF
>TRBV5-1|TRBJ2-1|TRBD1|.
TGCGCCAGCAGCTCCGATCCCCCCGGGACAGGAGACAATGAGCAGTTCTTC
CASSSDPPGTGDNEQFF
>TRBV19|TRBJ1-5|.|.
TGTGCCAGTAGTGAATGGGGAAGGCGGCAGCCCCAGCATTTT
CASSEWGRRQPQHF
>TRBV6-1|TRBJ2-7|.|once
TGTGCCAGCACCCTTACTCGGACCTACGAGCAGTACTTC
CASTLTRTYEQYF
>TRBV28|TRBJ1-2|.|once
TGTGCCAGCACCCTACGGGCGGCGGGGGGCTACACCTTC
CASTLRAAGGYTF
>TRBV10-3|TRBJ2-7|.|once
TGTGCCATCAGACGGGAGAACTACGAGCAGTACTTC
CAIRRENYEQYF
>TRBV5-1|TRBJ1-2|.|few
TGCGCCAGCAGCTTGGCGGGGATAGGTGGCTACACCTTC
CASSLAGIGGYTF
>TRBV11-2|TRBJ2-7|.|.
TGTGCCAGCAGCCGCACACAGGCAGGGGAGCAGTACTTC
CASSRTQAGEQYF
>TRBV27|TRBJ1-5|.|.
TGTGCCAGCAGTTTATCGAATAGCAATCAGCCCCAGCATTTT
CASSLSNSNQPQHF
>TRBV25-1|TRBJ2-5|TRBD1|.
TGTGCCAGCAGTGAATCCAGGACAGGGCGAGAGACCCAGTACTTC
CASSESRTGRETQYF
>TRBV4-2|TRBJ1-5|.|.
TGTGCCAGCAGCCAAGAGAGGCAGTTCCAGCAGCCCCAGCATTTT
CASSQERQFQQPQHF
>TRBV5-4|TRBJ2-1|TRBD1|.
TGTGCCAGCAGCTTGCCGGGACAGAGTTACAATGAGCAGTTCTTC
CASSLPGQSYNEQFF
>TRBV10-3|TRBJ1-3|.|medium-sized
TGTGCCATCAGTGAGTCTCAAGGAGGGCGAAACACCATATATTTT
CAISESQGGRNTIYF
>TRBV15|TRBJ2-5|TRBD2|.
TGTGCCACCAGCAGAGATGGGACTAGCGCCCAAGAGACCCAGTACTTC
CATSRDGTSAQETQYF
>TRBV5-1|TRBJ1-5|.|.
TGCGCCAGCAGCTTGGGGTCCCCGAATCAGCCCCAGCATTTT
CASSLGSPNQPQHF
>TRBV5-1|TRBJ2-5|.|.
TGCGCCAGCAGCTTGGGACGGCAGTCCCAAGAGACCCAGTACTTC
CASSLGRQSQETQYF
>TRBV7-9|TRBJ2-2|.|.
TGTGCCAGCAGCCCCCAGGGGGGGGCGGCCGGGGAGCTGTTTTTT
CASSPQGGAAGELFF
>TRBV9|TRBJ2-6|.|.
TGTGCCAGCAGCTTAACACCTTCTGGGGCCAACGTCCTGACTTTC
CASSLTPSGANVLTF
>TRBV6-5|TRBJ2-1|TRBD1|.
TGTGCCAGCAGTTATACACGGGACAGGTTCCATGAGCAGTTCTTC
CASSYTRDRFHEQFF
>TRBV11-2|TRBJ1-4|TRBD1|.
TGTGCCAGCAGCCCGCCGGGACAGGGATTCGAAAAACTGTTTTTT
CASSPPGQGFEKLFF
>TRBV5-1|TRBJ1-2|.|once
TGCGCCAGCAGCTCTTCGGACGGGGCAGACTATGGCTACACCTTC
CASSSSDGADYGYTF
>TRBV27|TRBJ1-1|.|.
TGTGCCAGCGCGGGGTGGGGGCGCGATCCTGAAGCTTTCTTT
CASAGWGRDPEAFF
>TRBV19|TRBJ2-3|.|.
TGTGCCACCTTTAGTCATGGAGAGAGCACAGATACGCAGTATTTT
CATFSHGESTDTQYF
>TRBV7-2|TRBJ1-5|.|.
TGTGCCAGCAGCTTAGCGGGGGCGAATCAGCCCCAGCATTTT
CASSLAGANQPQHF
>TRBV4-2|TRBJ1-2|.|.
TGTGCCAGCAGCCAAGATATATTACGGAAAGACTATGGCTACACCTTC
CASSQDILRKDYGYTF
>TRBV6-5|TRBJ1-3|.|.
TGTGCCAGCAGTTACAGGTCGGCCAGCTCTGGAAACACCATATATTTT
CASSYRSASSGNTIYF
>TRBV2|TRBJ2-2|.|.
TGTGCCAGCACCCGTAATGTAGGGGCAACCGGGGAACTGTTTTTT
CASTRNVGATGELFF
>TRBV19|TRBJ1-6|.|.
TGTGCCAGTAGCGACAGAGCTAATTCACCCCTCCACTTT
CASSDRANSPLHF
>TRBV5-1|TRBJ2-3|.|.
TGCGCCAGCAGCTCCTTAGCGGCAGATACGCAGTATTTT
CASSSLAADTQYF
>TRBV7-2|TRBJ2-1|.|.
TGTGCCAGCAGCCTGAGGGCAGAGCAGTTCTTC
CASSLRAEQFF
>TRBV18|TRBJ1-4|.|.
TGTGCCAGCACACCCGGATCCTCAGCAACTAATGAAAAACTGTTTTTT
CASTPGSSATNEKLFF
>TRBV11-2|TRBJ2-1|TRBD1|.
TGTGCCAGCAGCTTAGGCCAGGGGGCCCCGAATGAGCAGTTCTTC
CASSLGQGAPNEQFF
>TRBV5-5|TRBJ1-4|.|.
TGTGCCAGCGAGGGGCGCTTAGGTGAAAAACTGTTTTTT
CASEGRLGEKLFF
>TRBV25-1|TRBJ1-5|.|.
TGTGCCAGCAGTGAAAGCCTAGGGATAGGGGCCAATCAGCCCCAGCATTTT
CASSESLGIGANQPQHF
>TRBV6-5|TRBJ1-1|.|few
TGTGCCAGCAGTTACTCCTCTGGGGGGGCTGGGGAAGCTTTCTTT
CASSYSSGGAGEAFF
>TRBV10-3|TRBJ2-1|TRBD2|.
TGTGCCATCAGGGGACTAGCGGGGGGCGGGGAGCAGTTCTTC
CAIRGLAGGGEQFF
>TRBV27|TRBJ1-5|.|.
TGTGCCAGCAGAAGACTGGTCGGTACAGCCCAGCATTTT
CASRRLVGTAQHF
>TRBV19|TRBJ2-2|TRBD2|.
TGTGCCAGTAGTATGGGGAGGGCGGGAGCCACCGGGGAGCTGTTTTTT
CASSMGRAGATGELFF
>TRBV5-1|TRBJ2-3|.|.
TGCGCCAGCAGCCACCCCGATACAGATACGCAGTATTTT
CASSHPDTDTQYF
>TRBV28|TRBJ2-4|TRBD1|.
TGTGCCAGCAGTTTATTCAGGGACAGGGGAAATAGACTAGCCAAAAACATTCAGTACTTC
CASSLFRDRGNRLAKNIQYF
>TRBV29-1|TRBJ1-2|TRBD1|.
TGCAGCGTTGAAGTACGAGACAGGGTAGTAGGCTACACCTTC
CSVEVRDRVVGYTF
>TRBV27|TRBJ2-1|TRBD2|.
TGTGCCAGCAGTTTATCGGGGACTAGCGGGAGCTATGAGCAGTTCTTC
CASSLSGTSGSYEQFF
>TRBV28|TRBJ1-2|TRBD1|.
TGTGCCAGCAGTTCGGGGACAGGGGAAGGCTACACCTTC
CASSSGTGEGYTF
>TRBV29-1|TRBJ2-2|TRBD2|.
TGCAGCGTTGTACTAGCGAAGAACACCGGGGAGCTGTTTTTT
CSVVLAKNTGELFF
>TRBV4-1|TRBJ1-4|.|.
TGCGCCAGCAGCCAAGGGGCGGGGGTAGGCGAAAAACTGTTTTTT
CASSQGAGVGEKLFF
>TRBV28|TRBJ2-5|.|.
TGTGCCAGCAGTTTATCCCCCGGGGGCCTAGGGGAGACCCAGTACTTC
CASSLSPGGLGETQYF
>TRBV5-8|TRBJ2-2|.|.
TGTGCCAGCAGCTCAACCACGGGCACCGGGGAGCTGTTTTTT
CASSSTTGTGELFF
>TRBV19|TRBJ2-7|TRBD2|.
TGTGCCAGTAGTGTAACTAGCGGGAGCCGCGAGCAGTACTTC
CASSVTSGSREQYF
>TRBV29-1|TRBJ1-1|.|.
TGCAGCGCCACGACTAACACTGAAGCTTTCTTT
CSATTNTEAFF
>TRBV30|TRBJ1-6|.|.
TGTGCCTGGACCCCTCTCGGGGGATACAATTCACCCCTCCACTTT
CAWTPLGGYNSPLHF
>TRBV6-5|TRBJ2-2|.|.
TGTGCCACTTCGAATCGGGCCGGGGAGCTGTTTTTT
CATSNRAGELFF